This entry is about one T cell receptor (beta chain). The sample belongs to a study of T cells in Graves' hyperthyroidism and ophthalmopathy. Amplified TCR beta CDR3 regions came from RNA transcripts. Carried out on the TCR CDR3, a first-round RT-PCR used the HTBI primer set. TCRdb analysed the multiplex PCR reads with MiXCR anew, one entry per CDR3 protein. The sample lists some 350,000 distinct CDR3 sequences; roughly 25% were seen once. The CDR3 has 13 residues. Trimming took 2 bases from V and 9 from J, leaving 13 bases between them. Germline V gene data show CDR1 as LNHNV and CDR2 as YYDKDF (reference sequence).

The sequenced sample consisted of blood. This receptor was identified in a man aged 45-65 years with Graves' hyperthyroidism. The rearrangement joins TRBV15 to TRBJ2-5; D remains ambiguous. As DNA, the CDR3 is TGTGCCACCAGCAGAACCCTACATAGGTCCCAGTACTTC. It yields the protein CATSRTLHRSQYF.